The 4 T cell receptor beta chains in this list originate from one sample, sequenced in a study of CD8 T cells in ankylosing spondylitis. Via MiXCR, TCRdb re-called the 5' RACE reads, giving one row per CDR3 protein. This table has 85,000 to 100,000 distinct CDR3 sequences, around 10% appearing once. Sequenced sample: blood, either unsorted or a sorted T cell fraction (not recorded which). The receptors shown here come from a male donor with ankylosing spondylitis or in good health (not recorded which).

This clonotype was detected ten times or more. CDR3 in DNA: TGCAGCGTTGCCAGACGGCAGGGAAGCTACGAGCAGTACTTC. Translated, it gives CSVARRQGSYEQYF. The J gene is TRBJ2-7, the V gene TRBV29-1; D possibly corresponds to TRBD1 (5 bases). Per germline, CDR1 SQVTM and CDR2 ANQGSEA. The CDR3 extends over 14 amino acids. V lost 4 bases and J 3 bases, leaving 16 bases between the germline ends.

This clonotype was seen a few times. The chain uses TRBV12-3 or TRBV12-4 and TRBJ2-6; D unresolved. Deletions cut 2 bases from V and 0 bases from J, with 20 bases between. The CDR3 covers 20 residues. This CDR3 reads CASSLRVGQYFNSGANVLTF. DNA for the CDR3: TGTGCCAGCAGTTTAAGGGTTGGGCAGTACTTCAACTCTGGGGCCAACGTCCTGACTTTC.

Concerning this clonotype: A much larger clone sits a single nucleotide away, making a read error possible. The gene calls are TRBV5-5 and TRBJ2-1; 12 nucleotides align to TRBD2. CDR3 size: 17 residues. The germline V gene encodes CDR1 SGHKS and CDR2 YYEKEE (reference sequence). CDR3 sequence reads: CASILGLAGGWQGEQFF. The CDR3 bases are TGTGCCAGCATCTTGGGTCTAGCGGGGGGGTGGCAAGGTGAGCAGTTCTTC.

This clonotype was detected many times. V gene TRBV5-1 combines with J gene TRBJ2-3; D is undetermined. This CDR3 spans 15 amino acids. Trimming shortened V by 9 bases and J by 2 bases, and 19 bases separated the two germline ends. CDR1 and CDR2 (germline): SGHRS, YFSETQ. CDR3: CAMTARESHTDTQYF. The CDR3 bases are TGCGCCATGACCGCCCGAGAGTCACACACAGATACGCAGTATTTT.